This T cell receptor beta chain was sequenced for a study of a mutant IDH1 vaccine in newly diagnosed glioma. Study-wide background: There were approximately 62% males and around 38% females among treated patients, whose mean age was approximately 40 years. Study-level findings and limits: Most patients, approximately 93%, showed vaccine-induced immune responses.

V was shortened by 5 bases and J by 5 bases, with 16 bases between the two germline ends. CDR3 length: 14 residues. Germline V gene lookup returns CDR1 WNHNN and CDR2 SYGVQD (reference sequence). On this clone itself: The target antigen is unknown.

Using immunoSEQ multiplex PCR, the repertoire was profiled, and TCRdb retains in-frame clones only, with some absent. The repertoire has 25,000 to 35,000 clones, roughly nine tenths of them found once; the top ten carry over 4%. Time point in this sample: baseline, week 1 (first vaccination visit). Specified treatment: pre-vaccination baseline after standard-of-care therapy. V gene TRBV10-1 combines with J gene TRBJ2-7; maybe TRBD1 (6 bases). The sample here was PBMCs, taken from a glioma patient treated with radiotherapy, temozolomide or both. The sequence was collected from a woman in her thirties or forties with glioma. CDR3 region: CASSTGSAPNEQYF. The CDR3 nucleotides are TGCGCCAGCAGTACAGGGTCTGCGCCGAACGAGCAGTACTTC.